This TCR beta chain came from a study of blood T cell repertoires in COVID-19. About the study: The origin of the acute and convalescent COVID-19 samples was the United States, Italy and Spain. From T cells, B-cell-depleted T cells, or PBMCs came the material, which was cDNA or gDNA.

Under the authors' procedure: Estimates of nucleated cell counts were drawn from the amplification of reference gene primers. Sequenced by immunoSEQ multiplex PCR; TCRdb stores in-frame clones only, minus some. The V and J calls and clone size come from that table; D and trimming were worked out from the DNA. The data hold about 310,000 clones, with around 86% observed a single time. Trimming pared 3 bases from V and 8 bases from J, leaving 13 bases between. CDR1 is LNHDA, CDR2 SQIVND, per germline (reference sequence). The CDR3 loop spans 14 amino acids. The TCR sequence derives from a man aged 50-60 years with active or convalescent COVID-19. This sequence joins TRBV19 and TRBJ1-4, with D unclear. Source material: peripheral blood. In DNA, the CDR3 is TGTGCCAGTAGTATGGGCCATCCTTCGGAAAAACTGTTTTTT. Translated, it gives CASSMGHPSEKLFF.